A selection of T cell receptor beta chains follows, all from one sample in a study of cytomegalovirus exposure and HLA in healthy donors. Sequenced by immunoSEQ multiplex PCR; TCRdb stores in-frame clones only, minus some. Here the sample spans fewer than 200,000 clones, approximately 80% being singletons. Sequencing used PBMCs. Source of these receptors: a woman aged 45-59 years in good health and CMV-seropositive. Both conserved end residues are part of each CDR3. The D gene is left open where the match is weak. Size is omitted from some rows. Given values are once, few, many or a class for expanded clones.

v_gene: TRBV5-5
j_gene: TRBJ2-5
d_gene: TRBD2
abundance: NA
CDR3nt: TGTGCCAGCAGTCCGGGACTAGCGGGGGGGTGGGAGACCCAGTACTTC
CDR3aa: CASSPGLAGGWETQYF

v_gene: TRBV4-1
j_gene: TRBJ2-2
d_gene: TRBD2
abundance: NA
CDR3nt: TGCGCCAGCAGCCAACCGCTAGCGGGGGGGCCCCTGTTTTTT
CDR3aa: CASSQPLAGGPLFF

v_gene: TRBV10-3
j_gene: TRBJ2-5
d_gene: TRBD1
abundance: NA
CDR3nt: TGTGCCATCAGGAGGGGACAGGGGAGCGAGACCCAGTACTTC
CDR3aa: CAIRRGQGSETQYF

v_gene: TRBV19
j_gene: TRBJ1-5
d_gene: NA
abundance: few
CDR3nt: TGTGCCAGTAGTATCCAGGGCGGAGAGGCCCAGCATTTT
CDR3aa: CASSIQGGEAQHF

v_gene: TRBV2
j_gene: TRBJ2-7
d_gene: TRBD1
abundance: NA
CDR3nt: TGTGCCAGCACCCCGGGACAGGGGCTCTACGAGCAGTACTTC
CDR3aa: CASTPGQGLYEQYF

v_gene: TRBV7-2
j_gene: TRBJ2-2
d_gene: TRBD1
abundance: NA
CDR3nt: TGTGCCAGCAGCTTCCAGGGACAGCCGTTTCAGGAGCTGTTTTTT
CDR3aa: CASSFQGQPFQELFF

v_gene: TRBV9
j_gene: TRBJ2-2
d_gene: NA
abundance: NA
CDR3nt: TGTGCCAGCAGCGTCTCCGGAGCGGGGCTGTTTTTT
CDR3aa: CASSVSGAGLFF

v_gene: TRBV25-1
j_gene: TRBJ2-7
d_gene: NA
abundance: NA
CDR3nt: TGTGCCAGCAGTGACCTGGACAGACACGAGCAGTACTTC
CDR3aa: CASSDLDRHEQYF

v_gene: TRBV7-3
j_gene: TRBJ1-2
d_gene: TRBD1
abundance: NA
CDR3nt: TGTGCCAGCAGCTTAACAGGGGGCAATGAAGGCTACACCTTC
CDR3aa: CASSLTGGNEGYTF

v_gene: TRBV28
j_gene: TRBJ2-7
d_gene: TRBD2
abundance: NA
CDR3nt: TGTGCCAGCAGTTCTAGCGGGAGATCCTACGAGCAGTACTTC
CDR3aa: CASSSSGRSYEQYF

v_gene: TRBV7-9
j_gene: TRBJ1-1
d_gene: TRBD1
abundance: NA
CDR3nt: TGTGCCAGCAGAGGGACAGGGTGGACTGAAGCTTTCTTT
CDR3aa: CASRGTGWTEAFF

v_gene: TRBV10-3
j_gene: TRBJ1-1
d_gene: TRBD1
abundance: NA
CDR3nt: TGTGCCATCAGTGAGTCGAGACAGGGGAACACTGAAGCTTTCTTT
CDR3aa: CAISESRQGNTEAFF

v_gene: TRBV6-6
j_gene: TRBJ2-1
d_gene: NA
abundance: NA
CDR3nt: TGTGCCAGCAGACGGAGGGACAATGAGCAGTTCTTC
CDR3aa: CASRRRDNEQFF

v_gene: TRBV28
j_gene: TRBJ2-1
d_gene: TRBD2
abundance: NA
CDR3nt: TGTGCCAGCAGCTTTCTAACCGGGACTAGTTCCTACAATGAGCAGTTCTTC
CDR3aa: CASSFLTGTSSYNEQFF

v_gene: TRBV4-3
j_gene: TRBJ2-1
d_gene: TRBD2
abundance: few
CDR3nt: TGCGCCAGCAGCCAAGAGGCTAGCGGGAGTACCTATGAGCAGTTCTTC
CDR3aa: CASSQEASGSTYEQFF

v_gene: TRBV7-3
j_gene: TRBJ2-5
d_gene: NA
abundance: once
CDR3nt: TGTGCCAGCAGCCGCCGGGACTCCGGAGGAGAGACCCAGTACTTC
CDR3aa: CASSRRDSGGETQYF

v_gene: TRBV5-4
j_gene: TRBJ1-1
d_gene: TRBD1
abundance: NA
CDR3nt: TGTGCCAGCATCTTGGACAGGGGGGTTGGCACTGAAGCTTTCTTT
CDR3aa: CASILDRGVGTEAFF

v_gene: TRBV7-3
j_gene: TRBJ2-2
d_gene: NA
abundance: once
CDR3nt: TGTGCCAGCAGCTTAAACGGGAACACCGGGGAGCTGTTTTTT
CDR3aa: CASSLNGNTGELFF

v_gene: TRBV27
j_gene: TRBJ1-2
d_gene: NA
abundance: NA
CDR3nt: TGTGCCAGCAGTTTATCGAAGGGGGGGTACTATGGCTACACCTTC
CDR3aa: CASSLSKGGYYGYTF

v_gene: TRBV18
j_gene: TRBJ2-1
d_gene: TRBD2
abundance: few
CDR3nt: TGTGCCAGCTCACCAAGGACTAGCGGGCAATCTGTACATAATGAGCAGTTCTTC
CDR3aa: CASSPRTSGQSVHNEQFF

v_gene: TRBV6-1
j_gene: TRBJ2-7
d_gene: TRBD2
abundance: NA
CDR3nt: TGTGCCAGCAGTGAATGGCGTAGCGGGGGCTACGAGCAGTACTTC
CDR3aa: CASSEWRSGGYEQYF

v_gene: TRBV15
j_gene: TRBJ1-5
d_gene: TRBD1
abundance: NA
CDR3nt: TGTGCCACCGCCCAAGAGAGAGGGGGCTGGAGTCAGCCCCAGCATTTT
CDR3aa: CATAQERGGWSQPQHF

v_gene: TRBV28
j_gene: TRBJ1-2
d_gene: NA
abundance: NA
CDR3nt: TGTGCCAGCAGTCGGGGGAATTGGAATGGCTACACCTTC
CDR3aa: CASSRGNWNGYTF

v_gene: TRBV19
j_gene: TRBJ2-6
d_gene: TRBD1
abundance: NA
CDR3nt: TGTGCCAGTAGTCTATCCGGGACAGCTGGGGCCAACGTCCTGACTTTC
CDR3aa: CASSLSGTAGANVLTF

v_gene: TRBV29-1
j_gene: TRBJ2-1
d_gene: NA
abundance: NA
CDR3nt: TGCAGCGTTGTTGCGGACTCCTACAATGAGCAGTTCTTC
CDR3aa: CSVVADSYNEQFF

v_gene: TRBV7-6
j_gene: TRBJ2-7
d_gene: NA
abundance: NA
CDR3nt: TGTGCCAGCAGCACTGAGGGGGGGTGGGAGCAGTACTTC
CDR3aa: CASSTEGGWEQYF

v_gene: TRBV5-1
j_gene: TRBJ2-1
d_gene: NA
abundance: NA
CDR3nt: TGCGCCAGCAGCTCCGGGAAGACCGGGGGCAATGAGCAGTTCTTC
CDR3aa: CASSSGKTGGNEQFF

v_gene: TRBV30
j_gene: TRBJ2-3
d_gene: NA
abundance: few
CDR3nt: TGTGCCTGGAGTGTACTGTCCACAGATACGCAGTATTTT
CDR3aa: CAWSVLSTDTQYF

v_gene: TRBV9
j_gene: TRBJ2-1
d_gene: TRBD2
abundance: NA
CDR3nt: TGTGCCAGCAGCACAACTCATCTAGCGGGACTAAGCAATGAGCAGTTCTTC
CDR3aa: CASSTTHLAGLSNEQFF

v_gene: TRBV6-5
j_gene: TRBJ1-3
d_gene: NA
abundance: NA
CDR3nt: TGTGCCAGCAGTTACTCTCCGGGGGCTGGAAACACCATATATTTT
CDR3aa: CASSYSPGAGNTIYF

v_gene: TRBV4-3
j_gene: TRBJ1-1
d_gene: TRBD1
abundance: NA
CDR3nt: TGCGCCAGCAGCCCAGACAGGGGCGCTGAAGCTTTCTTT
CDR3aa: CASSPDRGAEAFF

v_gene: TRBV7-2
j_gene: TRBJ2-3
d_gene: NA
abundance: NA
CDR3nt: TGTGCCAGCAGCTTAATCCCCCACACAGATACGCAGTATTTT
CDR3aa: CASSLIPHTDTQYF

v_gene: TRBV30
j_gene: TRBJ2-3
d_gene: TRBD2
abundance: once
CDR3nt: TGTGCCTGCCCAGGACTAGCGGGGGCGACAGATACGCAGTATTTT
CDR3aa: CACPGLAGATDTQYF

v_gene: TRBV27
j_gene: TRBJ2-1
d_gene: NA
abundance: NA
CDR3nt: TGTGCCAGCAACCCCCGGGGGAGCTCCTACAATGAGCAGTTCTTC
CDR3aa: CASNPRGSSYNEQFF

v_gene: TRBV7-9
j_gene: TRBJ2-2
d_gene: TRBD1
abundance: NA
CDR3nt: TGTGCCAGCAGCGGAGGGACAGGGAACACCGGGGAGCTGTTTTTT
CDR3aa: CASSGGTGNTGELFF

v_gene: TRBV4-3
j_gene: TRBJ2-1
d_gene: TRBD1
abundance: NA
CDR3nt: TGCGCCAGCAGCCGAAACACCGGGACAGGCTACAATGAGCAGTTCTTC
CDR3aa: CASSRNTGTGYNEQFF

v_gene: TRBV10-3
j_gene: TRBJ1-2
d_gene: TRBD1
abundance: few
CDR3nt: TGTGCCATCAGCTACGGACAGGGGGGCTATGGCTACACCTTC
CDR3aa: CAISYGQGGYGYTF

v_gene: TRBV5-1
j_gene: TRBJ1-1
d_gene: NA
abundance: NA
CDR3nt: TGCGCCAGCCATGAAATGGAGGGAGCAAACACTGAAGCTTTCTTT
CDR3aa: CASHEMEGANTEAFF

v_gene: TRBV4-2
j_gene: TRBJ2-3
d_gene: NA
abundance: few
CDR3nt: TGTGCCAGCAGCCAAGTAACGGCGGGACTCACAGATACGCAGTATTTT
CDR3aa: CASSQVTAGLTDTQYF

v_gene: TRBV19
j_gene: TRBJ2-3
d_gene: TRBD1
abundance: once
CDR3nt: TGTGCCGTGGGTCGGACAGGGGGCGCAGATACGCAGTATTTT
CDR3aa: CAVGRTGGADTQYF

v_gene: TRBV27
j_gene: TRBJ2-7
d_gene: TRBD1
abundance: NA
CDR3nt: TGTGCCAGCAGTCGGCACGGGACAGGGACCTACGAGCAGTACTTC
CDR3aa: CASSRHGTGTYEQYF

v_gene: TRBV4-1
j_gene: TRBJ1-5
d_gene: NA
abundance: NA
CDR3nt: TGCGCCAGCAGCCAAGATTCTTGGGGGGGAAATCAGCCCCAGCATTTT
CDR3aa: CASSQDSWGGNQPQHF

v_gene: TRBV27
j_gene: TRBJ2-3
d_gene: NA
abundance: NA
CDR3nt: TGTGCCAGCAGTTTTCGGGATACGCAGTATTTT
CDR3aa: CASSFRDTQYF

v_gene: TRBV27
j_gene: TRBJ1-2
d_gene: NA
abundance: NA
CDR3nt: TGTGCCAGCAGTCGATTCAGGGGAAACTATGGCTACACCTTC
CDR3aa: CASSRFRGNYGYTF

v_gene: TRBV10-3
j_gene: TRBJ1-6
d_gene: NA
abundance: NA
CDR3nt: TGTGCCATCAGGGCCCCTCCTGATAATTCACCCCTCCACTTT
CDR3aa: CAIRAPPDNSPLHF

v_gene: TRBV5-1
j_gene: TRBJ1-1
d_gene: NA
abundance: NA
CDR3nt: TGCGCCAGCAGTACTGCGGGGGGCTATGCTGAAGCTTTCTTT
CDR3aa: CASSTAGGYAEAFF

v_gene: TRBV18
j_gene: TRBJ2-1
d_gene: TRBD2
abundance: NA
CDR3nt: TGTGCCAGCCGGACTAGCGGGAGGGATGAGCAGTTCTTC
CDR3aa: CASRTSGRDEQFF

v_gene: TRBV2
j_gene: TRBJ1-1
d_gene: NA
abundance: NA
CDR3nt: TGTGCCAGCAATGATGGACTTGGGGACACTGAAGCTTTCTTT
CDR3aa: CASNDGLGDTEAFF

v_gene: TRBV7-2
j_gene: TRBJ2-6
d_gene: TRBD2
abundance: NA
CDR3nt: TGTGCCAGCAGTCCAGCGGGGCGCTCTGGGGCCAACGTCCTGACTTTC
CDR3aa: CASSPAGRSGANVLTF

v_gene: TRBV7-2
j_gene: TRBJ2-7
d_gene: TRBD1
abundance: once
CDR3nt: TGTGCCAGCAGCTCCGACAGGGGTCCCTACGAGCAGTACTTC
CDR3aa: CASSSDRGPYEQYF

v_gene: TRBV2
j_gene: TRBJ2-1
d_gene: NA
abundance: NA
CDR3nt: TGTGCCAGCAGTGTAGACGGGGGGCCTTTTGAGCAGTTCTTC
CDR3aa: CASSVDGGPFEQFF

v_gene: TRBV4-3
j_gene: TRBJ1-1
d_gene: NA
abundance: NA
CDR3nt: TGCGCCAGCAGCCAAGCTGATCTCGGGGGCACTGAAGCTTTCTTT
CDR3aa: CASSQADLGGTEAFF

v_gene: TRBV9
j_gene: TRBJ1-1
d_gene: NA
abundance: NA
CDR3nt: TGTGCCAGCAGCAAGATAGTGAACACTGAAGCTTTCTTT
CDR3aa: CASSKIVNTEAFF

v_gene: TRBV5-3
j_gene: TRBJ1-3
d_gene: TRBD1
abundance: NA
CDR3nt: TGTGCCAGAAGGGTCGTCCGGGGCAGGGGGCTGGCTGGAAACACCATATATTTT
CDR3aa: CARRVVRGRGLAGNTIYF

v_gene: TRBV29-1
j_gene: TRBJ1-5
d_gene: NA
abundance: NA
CDR3nt: TGCAGCGTTGGAGGAGGCCGGGGACTCGAGAAGGTAAGCAATCAGCCCCAGCATTTT
CDR3aa: CSVGGGRGLEKVSNQPQHF

v_gene: TRBV13
j_gene: TRBJ2-2
d_gene: NA
abundance: NA
CDR3nt: TGTGCCAGCAGCTTAGACCGTGCGGGGAATTCGAACACCGGGGAGCTGTTTTTT
CDR3aa: CASSLDRAGNSNTGELFF

v_gene: TRBV7-9
j_gene: TRBJ2-1
d_gene: NA
abundance: once
CDR3nt: TGTGCCGGGACCCCCGGGACTCACAATGAGCAGTTCTTC
CDR3aa: CAGTPGTHNEQFF